This T cell receptor beta chain comes out of a study of blood T cells in healthy people across ages. Broader study findings: Unsorted PBMC material precluded a definitive naive versus antigen-experienced comparison.

The length of the CDR3 is 14 residues. V shed 1 base and J 3 bases; nucleotides not matched to a gene: 5. The V gene's germline CDR1 is DFQATT and CDR2 SNEGSKA (reference sequence). This clonotype was counted at least ten times. Antigen specificity is unknown. A J-beta primer mix and a sample-barcoded 5' primer were used in a second PCR of about 7 to 11 cycles. TCRdb itself ran the 5' RACE reads through MiXCR, one entry per CDR3 protein. Among about 930,000 distinct CDR3 sequences listed, approximately 32% were seen once. The same data also contributed to another study, on T cells of mothers and their children.

The V gene is TRBV20-1, the J gene TRBJ2-7; 8 bases map to TRBD1. This TCR came from a woman in her thirties or forties in good health. Sequencing was done on a sample of blood. CDR3 coding DNA: TGCAGTGCTAGAGCCTTAGACAGGGGCTACGAGCAGTACTTC. Translating gives CSARALDRGYEQYF.